The 30 T cell receptor beta chains below all came from one sample that was sequenced in a study of T cell changes during pregnancy in multiple sclerosis. Sequencing was performed with immunoSEQ multiplex PCR; in TCRdb, only in-frame clones are kept and a portion is missing. The data contain under 50,000 clones, under 95% of them singletons. The material sequenced was CD4+ T cells from peripheral blood mononuclear cells, taken in the second trimester of pregnancy. The receptors shown here come from a female donor in good health, enrolled as a control in a pregnancy study.

CDR3 nucleotides: TGTGCCAGCAGCTTGACGGACAGGTCCACTTATGGCTACACCTTC. Translated, it gives CASSLTDRSTYGYTF. J is TRBJ1-2 and V is TRBV5-5, with 7 positions matching TRBD1. With 1 base clipped from V and 5 bases from J, the junction kept 8 bases outside the gene matches. CDR1 is SGHKS and CDR2 is YYEKEE in the germline V gene (reference sequence). CDR3 size: 15 residues.

This clone was picked up a small number of times. For the CDR3, the DNA is TGTGCCAGCGGAGGGGGCAGATATGGCTACACCTTC. Translated: CASGGGRYGYTF. The rearrangement joins TRBV28 to TRBJ1-2, with TRBD1 identical over 7 bases. Germline trimming cut 8 bases from V and 5 bases from J; bases unmatched to any gene: 5. CDR1 and CDR2 (germline): MDHEN, SYDVKM. The CDR3 spans 12 residues.

This chain connects TRBV25-1 to TRBJ2-5, with 14 positions matching TRBD2. The CDR3 runs to 18 residues. CDR1 MGHDK and CDR2 SYGVNS come from the germline V gene. Losses at the gene ends were 0 bases for V and 4 bases for J; bases not matched to a gene: 7. CDR3 sequence: CASSEYRRTSGGLETQYF. The CDR3 region has the DNA TGTGCCAGCAGTGAATACCGTAGGACTAGCGGGGGGTTAGAGACCCAGTACTTC.

V and J are TRBV19 and TRBJ1-1, with D perhaps matching TRBD1 (5 bases). From germline, CDR1 is LNHDA and CDR2 SQIVND (reference sequence). Trimming shortened V by 10 bases and J by 4 bases, and 19 bases separated the two germline ends. The CDR3 contains 14 residues. CDR3 nucleotides: TGTGCCACTCTCAGTCGGTACGGGGGCACTGAAGCTTTCTTT. It encodes CATLSRYGGTEAFF.

The chain is built from TRBV7-2 and TRBJ2-1; 13 bases map to TRBD2. Germline V lookup: CDR1 SGHTA, CDR2 FQGNSA. CDR3 length: 16 amino acids. V trimming: 5 bases; J trimming: 4 bases; junction bases outside the gene matches: 5. CDR3 nucleotides: TGTGCCAGCAGCGGACGACTAGCGGGGGGTTACAATGAGCAGTTCTTC. Amino acids: CASSGRLAGGYNEQFF.

The rearrangement uses TRBV4-2 and TRBJ1-2; TRBD1 might be the D (6 bases). The CDR3 has 14 amino acids. Between the trimmed V and J ends, which lost 1 base and 4 bases, there was a span of 10 bases. The germline CDR1 and CDR2 sequences are LGHNA and YNFKEQ. CDR3 sequence: CASSQVGQTYGYTF. CDR3 in DNA: TGTGCCAGCAGCCAAGTAGGACAGACCTATGGCTACACCTTC.

The chain joins TRBV10-2 to TRBJ1-5, with 8 bases aligning to TRBD1. The V gene's germline CDR1 is WSHSY and CDR2 SAAADI. The CDR3 spans 15 residues. V was clipped by 5 bases and J by 0 bases; unmatched bases: 3. CDR3 coding DNA: TGCGCCAGCAGTCCGGGACAGGCTAGCAATCAGCCCCAGCATTTT. Translation gives CASSPGQASNQPQHF.

This chain joins TRBV7-8 and TRBJ2-7, with TRBD1 identical over 9 bases. The germline gives CDR1 SGHVS, CDR2 FQNEAQ. The CDR3 consists of 13 residues. With 4 bases clipped from V and 3 bases from J, the junction kept 1 base outside the gene matches. The CDR3 region is CASSWTGVYEQYF. In DNA form, the CDR3 reads TGTGCCAGCAGCTGGACAGGGGTCTACGAGCAGTACTTC.

The chain combines TRBV6-6 with TRBJ1-6; TRBD1 matches 7 bases. The CDR3 extends over 14 amino acids. Germline V gene lookup returns CDR1 MNHNY and CDR2 SVGAGI (reference sequence). The V segment lost 8 bases and the J segment 5 bases; nucleotides outside the gene matches: 6. This CDR3 is CASSRDRNNSPLHF. In DNA form, the CDR3 reads TGTGCCAGCTCCAGGGACAGAAATAATTCACCCCTCCACTTT.

J is TRBJ2-2 and V is TRBV7-2, with TRBD2 matching 10 bases. The CDR3 is 16 amino acids. The junction had 3 bases not matched to a gene; V was cut back by 1 base and J by 4 bases. Germline lookup yields CDR1 SGHTA and CDR2 FQGNSA. The CDR3 coding sequence is TGTGCCAGCAGCTTAGGACTAGCGGGTGCCACCGGGGAGCTGTTTTTT. Translating it yields CASSLGLAGATGELFF.

The CDR3 sequence is CASRTGGNQPQHF. The CDR3 nucleotides read TGTGCCAGCAGGACAGGGGGCAATCAGCCCCAGCATTTT. J is TRBJ1-5 and V is TRBV28, with TRBD1 identical over 8 bases. The length of the CDR3 is 13 residues. The germline gives CDR1 MDHEN, CDR2 SYDVKM. The V and J ends lost 6 bases and 2 bases, in that order; junction bases with no gene match: 0.

The chain employs TRBV11-2 and TRBJ1-3; D may be TRBD1 (5 bases). CDR3 length equals 16 residues. The germline V gene encodes CDR1 SGHAT and CDR2 FQNNGV. Between the trimmed V and J ends, which lost 1 base and 4 bases, there was a span of 14 bases. CDR3 protein: CASSLGLAGTGNTIYF. The CDR3 DNA sequence: TGTGCCAGCAGCTTAGGTTTGGCGGGGACGGGAAACACCATATATTTT.

The CDR3 bases are TGTGCCACCGCGAGGGGACTAGCGGTGAATGAGCAGTTCTTC. Translated: CATARGLAVNEQFF. V usage is TRBV7-2 and J usage is TRBJ2-1, with 11 bases matching TRBD2. The CDR3 is made up of 14 amino acids. Trimming at V came to 10 bases and at J to 7 bases, leaving 9 bases not matched to a gene. From germline, CDR1 is SGHTA and CDR2 FQGNSA.

This clone was seen a single time. The rearrangement uses TRBV11-2 and TRBJ1-2; the D gene is possibly TRBD1 (6 bases). This CDR3 has 15 residues. Trimming cost V 3 bases and J 0 bases, with 11 bases left between them. Germline V CDR1 and CDR2: SGHAT, FQNNGV. CDR3: CASSFSTGSNYGYTF. The DNA for the CDR3 is TGTGCCAGCAGCTTCTCGACAGGATCTAACTATGGCTACACCTTC.

This chain uses TRBV4-2 with TRBJ2-1; 10 bases match TRBD2. V lost 0 bases to trimming and J lost 4 bases; unmatched junction nucleotides: 0. The CDR3 has 15 residues. Germline assignment: CDR1 LGHNA and CDR2 YNFKEQ. Here the CDR3 DNA reads TGTGCCAGCAGCCAAGATAGCGGGGGGTACAATGAGCAGTTCTTC. Translation: CASSQDSGGYNEQFF.

The CDR3 DNA follows: TGCGCCAGCAGCTTCGGACTAGTTGGGAGTGAGCAGTTCTTC. This encodes CASSFGLVGSEQFF. This chain uses TRBV4-1 with TRBJ2-1; 7 positions match TRBD2. The ends lost 5 bases at V and 9 bases at J; junction bases unmatched: 10. Germline CDR1 MGHRA, CDR2 YSYEKL. The CDR3 has 14 residues.

This chain joins TRBV5-1 and TRBJ2-3, with TRBD2 as a possible D gene (5 bases). The CDR3 length is 14 residues. Per germline, CDR1 SGHRS and CDR2 YFSETQ. V lost 1 base and J 5 bases, leaving 11 bases between the germline ends. The CDR3, as DNA: TGCGCCAGCAGCTTGAGTCAGGCGGGAGATACGCAGTATTTT. Translated, it gives CASSLSQAGDTQYF. Full variable domain (outside the CDR3, taken from reference TRBV5-1 and TRBJ2-3): KAGVTQTPRYLIKTRGQQVTLSCSPISGHRSVSWYQQTPGQGLQFLFEYFSETQRNKGNFPGRFSGRQFSNSRSEMNVSTLELGDSALYLCASSLSQAGDTQYFGPGTRLTVL.

This rearrangement joins TRBV5-4 to TRBJ1-4; D gene unclear. This CDR3 has 12 amino acids. Germline loops: CDR1 SGHNT, CDR2 YYREEE (reference sequence). V shed 3 bases and J shed 5 bases, with 5 bases lying between them. The CDR3 DNA follows: TGTGCCAGCAGCTCTCCGAATGAAAAACTGTTTTTT. Its protein is CASSSPNEKLFF.

The gene calls are TRBV11-2 and TRBJ2-3, with D perhaps matching TRBD1 (6 bases). The CDR3 is made up of 16 amino acids. V lost 5 bases and J lost 0, with 15 bases in between. From germline, CDR1 is SGHAT and CDR2 FQNNGV. This CDR3 reads CASSLTGSPSTDTQYF. CDR3 in DNA: TGTGCCAGCAGCCTGACAGGCAGCCCTAGCACAGATACGCAGTATTTT.

V gene TRBV27 combines with J gene TRBJ2-1, with TRBD1 matching 7 bases. The germline CDR1 and CDR2 sequences are MNHEY and SMNVEV (reference sequence). V shed 0 bases, J shed 2 bases, and the junction held 4 bases outside the gene matches. CDR3 length: 16 amino acids. Here the CDR3 reads CASSLSPGGPYNEQFF. CDR3 DNA: TGTGCCAGCAGTTTATCCCCAGGGGGACCCTACAATGAGCAGTTCTTC.

The chain uses TRBV2 and TRBJ1-1; possibly TRBD1 for D (5 bases). CDR3 length: 13 residues. Germline V gene lookup returns CDR1 SNHLY and CDR2 FYNNEI. Trimming shortened V by 8 bases and J by 2 bases, and 12 bases separated the two germline ends. CDR3 loop: CASGGTANTEAFF. The CDR3 DNA follows: TGTGCCAGCGGCGGGACGGCAAACACTGAAGCTTTCTTT.

The chain carries TRBV12-5 and TRBJ2-3, with 7 bases that match TRBD1. Germline V gene data show CDR1 as LGHNT and CDR2 as FRNRAP. This CDR3 comprises 14 residues. J gave up 1 base and V 4 bases, and 2 bases lay outside the gene matches. The CDR3 here is CASGYGQGTDTQYF. The CDR3 coding sequence is TGTGCTAGTGGTTACGGACAGGGCACAGATACGCAGTATTTT.

The chain recombines TRBV27 with TRBJ2-2; TRBD1 agrees at 12 bases. The CDR3 runs 17 residues. Germline CDR1 reads MNHEY; CDR2 reads SMNVEV (reference sequence). Trimming cost V 1 base and J 7 bases; bases outside gene matches: 7. In DNA form, the CDR3 reads TGTGCCAGCAGTTTATTCCCCGGGACAGGGGGCGGCGGGGAGCTGTTTTTT. Translation: CASSLFPGTGGGGELFF.

This chain uses TRBV4-1 with TRBJ2-6; 7 nucleotides agree with TRBD1. V shed 1 base, J shed 1 base, and the junction held 4 bases outside the gene matches. Germline V gene data show CDR1 as MGHRA and CDR2 as YSYEKL. This CDR3 region has 17 residues. CDR3 amino acids: CASSQAIQGSGANVLTF. CDR3 in DNA: TGCGCCAGCAGCCAAGCAATACAGGGGTCTGGGGCCAACGTCCTGACTTTC.

This clone has more than one count but fewer than ten. V and J are TRBV28 and TRBJ1-4; D gene uncertain. The CDR3 is 13 amino acids. V was trimmed by 7 bases and J by 4 bases, leaving 10 bases between them. Germline CDR1 MDHEN, CDR2 SYDVKM. The CDR3 loop reads CASNEGFNEKLFF. CDR3 DNA: TGTGCCAGCAATGAGGGATTTAATGAAAAACTGTTTTTT.

The genes are TRBV2 and TRBJ1-2; D uncertain. The CDR3 contains 12 residues. With 8 bases removed from V and 4 bases from J, the gap between germline ends came to 11 bases. Germline V gives CDR1 SNHLY, CDR2 FYNNEI. CDR3 coding DNA: TGTGCCAGCCGGTGGAGGGCCTATGGCTACACCTTC. Amino acid sequence: CASRWRAYGYTF.

V is TRBV10-3 and J is TRBJ2-7; D unresolved. Trimming removed 6 bases from V and 0 bases from J, with 9 bases in between. The CDR3 spans 13 residues. Germline V gene data show CDR1 as ENHRY and CDR2 as SYGVKD. The CDR3 sequence is CAISAASSYEQYF. CDR3 sequence (DNA): TGTGCCATCAGCGCGGCGAGCTCCTACGAGCAGTACTTC.

The rearrangement links TRBV20-1 to TRBJ2-5; weak D call: TRBD2 (5 bases). The CDR3 is made up of 10 amino acids. The V end lost 6 bases, the J end lost 7 bases, and 9 bases lay between the germline ends. The germline V gene has CDR1 DFQATT and CDR2 SNEGSKA (reference sequence). The CDR3 is CSASGPTQYF. In DNA form, the CDR3 reads TGCAGTGCCAGCGGTCCGACCCAGTACTTC.

This chain links TRBV7-2 with TRBJ1-2, with 7 positions matching TRBD1. V lost 3 bases to trimming and J lost 5 bases; unmatched junction nucleotides: 9. The germline CDR1 and CDR2 sequences are SGHTA and FQGNSA. The CDR3 length is 15 residues. Here the CDR3 DNA reads TGTGCCAGCAGCTTTGCACAGGGGTTTCAGTATGGCTACACCTTC. It yields the protein CASSFAQGFQYGYTF.

The J gene is TRBJ1-5, the V gene TRBV30, with unresolved D. CDR1 is GTSNPN and CDR2 is SVGIG in the germline V gene (reference sequence). V was shortened by 1 base and J by 1 base, with 8 bases between the two germline ends. There are 14 residues in the CDR3. The CDR3 loop reads CAWSELWSNQPQHF. As DNA, the CDR3 is TGTGCCTGGAGTGAACTTTGGAGCAATCAGCCCCAGCATTTT.